The 10 T cell receptor beta chains listed next were all sequenced from one sample in a study of cytotoxic CD8 clonotypes in ibrutinib-treated CLL (dated by TCRdb to the early 2020s). Library preparation used the immunoSEQ multiplex PCR assay. TCRdb stores this immuneACCESS table with in-frame sequences only. Part of the clones is absent; in the studies checked, under half of the shortfall reflects unresolved V genes, and no reason is known for the rest. A total of around 140,000 clones appear in this sample, 76% of them only once. The ten largest clones represent 5.1% of the sample. The sample's time point label, decoded: around 2 years on ibrutinib. Here the sequenced sample was PBMCs, taken after 24 months of ibrutinib treatment. Every receptor here comes from a human donor with chronic lymphocytic leukemia.

The DNA for the CDR3 is TGTGCCAGCCTGAGAGGAGCGGGAGTTAATGAGCAGTTCTTC. Translated, it gives CASLRGAGVNEQFF. The chain uses TRBV21-1 and TRBJ2-1; the D call of TRBD2 is as the table states it, not checked on the DNA. TRBV21-1 is given as a pseudogene. The CDR3 runs to 14 residues.

The J gene is TRBJ1-2, the V gene TRBV2; D gene ambiguous. V dropped 7 bases and J dropped 0 bases, with 15 bases sitting between them. From germline, CDR1 is SNHLY and CDR2 FYNNEI. The CDR3 contains 15 residues. CDR3 bases: TGTGCCAGCAACCATCCACAACTCCCTAACTATGGCTACACCTTC. It translates to CASNHPQLPNYGYTF.

This CDR3 is CASSPPGQGKGEAFF. The CDR3 DNA reads TGTGCCAGCTCACCACCGGGTCAGGGGAAAGGTGAAGCTTTCTTT. This chain uses TRBV18 with TRBJ1-1, with D possibly being TRBD1 (6 bases). Trimming removed 0 bases from V and 7 bases from J, with 15 bases in between. The CDR3 extends over 15 amino acids. The germline V gene has CDR1 KGHSH and CDR2 LQKENI.

The chain couples TRBV4-2 to TRBJ2-7; 7 bases match TRBD2. Per the germline V gene, CDR1 is LGHNA and CDR2 is YNFKEQ. V trimming: 0 bases; J trimming: 4 bases; junction bases outside the gene matches: 6. This CDR3 has 15 amino acids. The CDR3 spells CASSQEGGDLYEQYF. The CDR3 nucleotides read TGTGCCAGCAGCCAAGAGGGGGGGGACCTGTACGAGCAGTACTTC.

The chain couples TRBV6-1 to TRBJ1-1; the match to TRBD1 covers 8 bases. The CDR3 spans 13 residues. Germline CDR1 and CDR2: MNHNS and SASEGT. With 7 bases clipped from V and 5 bases from J, the junction kept 6 bases outside the gene matches. The CDR3 spells CASTRDRWTEAFF. The CDR3 nucleotides read TGTGCCAGCACCCGGGACAGGTGGACTGAAGCTTTCTTT.

This chain connects TRBV30 to TRBJ2-5; D is perhaps TRBD2 (7 bases). With 1 base removed from V and 5 bases from J, the gap between germline ends came to 14 bases. CDR1 and CDR2 (germline): GTSNPN, SVGIG (reference sequence). The CDR3 consists of 14 residues. CDR3 amino acids: CAWSGMGGLETQYF. DNA for the CDR3: TGTGCCTGGAGTGGAATGGGGGGGCTGGAGACCCAGTACTTC.

The chain recombines TRBV6-6 with TRBJ2-3, with 11 bases matching TRBD2. Looked up from germline, CDR1 is MNHNY and CDR2 is SVGAGI (reference sequence). The CDR3 runs 16 residues. J lost 4 bases, V lost 0 bases, and 3 bases had no gene match. The CDR3 DNA is TGTGCCAGCAGTTACTCGATAGCGGGAGGGCCAGATACGCAGTATTTT. This encodes CASSYSIAGGPDTQYF.

The chain carries TRBV19 and TRBJ2-3; a possible D gene is TRBD2 (5 bases). The CDR3 spans 15 residues. V was shortened by 6 bases and J by 1 base, with 14 bases between the two germline ends. Germline lookup yields CDR1 LNHDA and CDR2 SQIVND (reference sequence). The CDR3 nucleotides are TGTGCCAGTAGGCCCGGGGTTGAGGGCACAGATACGCAGTATTTT. Translated, it gives CASRPGVEGTDTQYF.

This clone has a single count. The chain combines TRBV29-1 with TRBJ2-2, with TRBD1 matching 7 bases. Per germline, CDR1 SQVTM and CDR2 ANQGSEA. Trimming removed 7 bases from V and 1 base from J; junction bases left unmatched: 3. The CDR3 contains 13 residues. CDR3 DNA: TGCAGCGCCCGACAGGGGAACACCGGGGAGCTGTTTTTT. Translation gives CSARQGNTGELFF.

This rearrangement joins TRBV5-5 to TRBJ2-4; the match to TRBD2 covers 7 bases. The CDR3 totals 16 residues. The J segment lost 7 bases and the V segment lost 4 bases, leaving 14 bases of the junction unmatched. CDR1 is SGHKS, CDR2 YYEKEE, per germline (reference sequence). The chain's CDR3 is CASSRTPWLAANIQYF. The DNA for the CDR3 is TGTGCCAGCAGCCGCACCCCATGGCTAGCGGCGAACATTCAGTACTTC.